This T cell receptor (beta chain) was documented in a study of shared clonotypes between healthy human individuals. There are 15 residues in the CDR3. Looked up from germline, CDR1 is MNHNY and CDR2 is SVGAGI (reference sequence). V trimming: 5 bases; J trimming: 12 bases; junction bases outside the gene matches: 12. Per the original data handling: Filtering of immunoSEQ junctional sequences could not match full-length read filtering. The data were produced by immunoSEQ multiplex PCR, yet TCRdb's version contains in-frame clones alone and is incomplete. V and J calls and clone size are those listed in that table; D and trimming were worked out from the DNA. Of roughly 480,000 clones detected, 70% to 85% appear once; the ten largest clones hold approximately 12%.

Sequences were obtained from PBMCs. The J gene is TRBJ2-1, the V gene TRBV6-6, with TRBD2 matching over 11 bases. This clonotype was sampled from a woman aged 40 to 50 in good health. Some clones in this sample may be carry-over from other donors' samples. This CDR3 is CASSARLAGTQGQFF. The CDR3 DNA reads TGTGCCAGCAGTGCGAGACTAGCGGGGACCCAGGGGCAGTTCTTC.